The TCR beta chain under discussion was sequenced for a study of T cell responses to AZD1222 COVID-19 vaccine. Overall study findings and caveats: Reports say nearly half of spike-specific TCRs go after unmutated variant regions. Researchers report vaccine-associated CD4 TCRs spanning spike, with dominance at 160-218 and 743-854. Clonal diversity was possibly underestimated, and white British individuals and females predominated among donors.

Using immunoSEQ multiplex PCR, the repertoire was profiled, and TCRdb retains in-frame clones only, with some absent. Of 110,000 or so clones in the sample, 70% to 90% were seen once. This clone has only one observation. Antigen unknown. The germline gives CDR1 SNHLY, CDR2 FYNNEI. V was clipped by 5 bases and J by 7 bases; unmatched bases: 16. The CDR3 has 18 amino acids. V and J are TRBV2 and TRBJ2-2; 10 bases are shared with TRBD2. Source: peripheral blood, taken 28 days after the second AZD1222 dose. This TCR derives from an adult who received the AZD1222 COVID-19 vaccine. CDR3 sequence: CASSSASGGVIPFGELFF. The DNA of the CDR3 is TGTGCCAGCAGTTCCGCTAGCGGGGGTGTCATTCCATTCGGGGAGCTGTTTTTT.